This T cell receptor beta chain derives from a study of shared clonotypes between healthy human individuals. TCRdb's copy holds only in-frame clones and misses some; the assay was immunoSEQ multiplex PCR. This table holds over 850,000 clones, approximately 80% found once. Only Caucasian adults living in Nashville, Tennessee made up the donor group. Worth noting for this clone: Its antigen is not identified. The same CDR3 can be traced to other DNA sequences in this sample.

Germline V gives CDR1 KGHSH, CDR2 LQKENI. The CDR3 has 13 amino acids. The V end lost 3 bases, the J end lost 2 bases, and 7 bases lay between the germline ends. Study-wide results and caveats: Clonotype sharing among donors, it was expected, would be affected by sequencing depth. Larger estimated richness was generally seen in naive subsets than in memory subsets.

V is TRBV18 and J is TRBJ2-5; D tentatively reads TRBD1 or TRBD2 (5 bases each). This clonotype originated in a man younger than 30 in good health. Some clones in this sample may be carry-over from other donors' samples. The sample consisted of memory CD4+ T cells from PBMCs. Described subset: CD45RA-negative fraction. The chain's CDR3 is CASSPGTQETQYF. CDR3 coding DNA: TGTGCCAGCTCACCCGGGACGCAAGAGACCCAGTACTTC.